This T cell receptor (beta chain) was profiled in a study of T cell changes during pregnancy in multiple sclerosis. CDR3 length equals 16 residues. The trim removed 2 bases at V and 0 bases at J, leaving 3 bases unmatched. Looked up from germline, CDR1 is SGHNT and CDR2 is YYREEE (reference sequence). Some clones are missing from TCRdb's copy, which holds only in-frame ones; the method was immunoSEQ multiplex PCR. The sample includes roughly 100,000 clones, 90% of them seen just once. The source material was peripheral blood, sampled in the second trimester of pregnancy. The TCR was taken from a female donor in good health, enrolled as a control in a pregnancy study. This chain links TRBV5-4 with TRBJ2-3; 10 positions agree with TRBD2. Here the CDR3 reads CASSFRLAGSTDTQYF. The CDR3 coding sequence is TGTGCCAGCAGCTTCCGACTAGCGGGTAGCACAGATACGCAGTATTTT. The entire variable domain, with the rest obtained from reference TRBV5-4 and TRBJ2-3, is as follows: ETGVTQSPTHLIKTRGQQVTLRCSSQSGHNTVSWYQQALGQGPQFIFQYYREEENGRGNFPPRFSGLQFPNYSSELNVNALELDDSALYLCASSFRLAGSTDTQYFGPGTRLTVL.